This record looks at one T cell receptor (beta chain) sequence and its context. Its antigen is undetermined. This entry comes from a study of spatial heterogeneity in lung cancer. Study-wide results and caveats: Expanded tumor TCRs that were ubiquitous appeared in blood more at resection than follow-up.

The CDR3 runs 18 residues. V was clipped by 4 bases and J by 0 bases, with 19 bases between them. MiXCR, applied by TCRdb to the 5' RACE reads, yields one record per CDR3 protein. The sample yields about 27,000 distinct CDR3 sequences, roughly 7% seen once. Sample time point: sample taken at primary tumor resection. Material for sequencing was whole RNA from tumor, nontumor lung or frozen PBMC, left unsorted. This receptor was taken from a male donor with early-stage non-small cell lung cancer. The rearrangement uses TRBV12-3 or TRBV12-4 and TRBJ2-4; either TRBD1 or TRBD2 may supply D (6 bases each). The starting material was PBMCs, obtained at surgery. DNA for the CDR3: TGTGCCAGCAGTTCAGACAGGAGGGGACTTCTAGCCAAAAACATTCAGTACTTC. It codes for CASSSDRRGLLAKNIQYF.